This T cell receptor beta chain was obtained from a study of blood T cell repertoires in COVID-19. Across the study: Samples of COVID-19 (acute and convalescent) were obtained from the United States, Italy and Spain. From T cells, B-cell-depleted T cells, or PBMCs came the material, which was cDNA or gDNA.

In the authors' methods: Estimated nucleated cell counts came from reference gene primer amplification. Libraries were prepared by immunoSEQ multiplex PCR; TCRdb keeps only in-frame clonotypes and omits some of them. V, J and clone size reflect that table, while D and trimming were determined from the DNA. The repertoire holds about 140,000 clones, around 86% seen once, with around 1.5% in the top ten. This clone was counted a few times. CDR1 and CDR2 from the germline V gene are SGHDN and FVKESK. The CDR3 runs to 16 residues. The J segment lost 3 bases and the V segment lost 6 bases, leaving 8 bases of the junction unmatched.

This receptor was obtained from a human donor in a cohort sampled during active COVID-19. The genes are TRBV14 and TRBJ2-7; 13 bases match TRBD2. The sample was peripheral blood. CDR3: CASSPTSGRTFYEQYF. For the CDR3, the DNA is TGTGCCAGCAGTCCGACTAGCGGGAGGACCTTCTACGAGCAGTACTTC.